These 31 T cell receptor beta chains came from one sample sequenced in a study of CD8+CD57+ T cells in acquired aplastic anemia. TCR beta VDJ and CDR3 were profiled, and genomic DNA was the template. TCRdb used MiXCR to reprocess the reads, holding one entry per CDR3 protein. The sample lists 150,000 to 200,000 distinct CDR3 sequences, around half occurring once. Flow cytometry had shown expanded CD8+CD57+ cells in the patients chosen for sequencing. Sequenced material: sorted CD4+, CD8+, or CD8+CD57+ T cells (not recorded which) from PBMCs. Receptors were obtained from a human donor with aplastic anemia.

This clonotype has ten or more counts. The chain joins TRBV15 to TRBJ1-5; D call uncertain. Germline assignment: CDR1 LNHNV and CDR2 YYDKDF (reference sequence). CDR3 length: 13 amino acids. The germline V and J ends were trimmed by 1 base and 5 bases, with 6 bases remaining between them. CDR3 protein: CATSRGTYQPQHF. CDR3 nucleotide sequence: TGTGCCACCAGCAGAGGAACGTATCAGCCCCAGCATTTT. The entire variable domain, with the rest obtained from reference TRBV15 and TRBJ1-5, is as follows: DAMVIQNPRYQVTQFGKPVTLSCSQTLNHNVMYWYQQKSSQAPKLLFHYYDKDFNNEADTPDNFQSRRPNTSFCFLDIRSPGLGDTAMYLCATSRGTYQPQHFGDGTRLSIL.

The V call is TRBV19, the J call TRBJ1-1; D is undetermined. This CDR3 has 14 residues. The germline gives CDR1 LNHDA, CDR2 SQIVND (reference sequence). V was clipped by 3 bases and J by 4 bases, with 12 bases between them. In DNA, the CDR3 is TGTGCCAGTAGTATTAGTGGAAGGGTCACTGAAGCTTTCTTT. It translates to CASSISGRVTEAFF.

The chain recombines TRBV10-2 with TRBJ1-2; D gene ambiguous. V was cut by 3 bases and J by 4 bases, with 6 bases left in between. Germline V CDR1 and CDR2: WSHSY, SAAADI. The CDR3 is made up of 12 amino acids. The CDR3 sequence is CASSEPSYGYTF. The DNA for the CDR3 is TGCGCCAGCAGTGAACCTTCCTATGGCTACACCTTC.

This clonotype appeared once. V usage is TRBV12-5 and J usage is TRBJ2-1; D tentatively reads TRBD1 or TRBD2 (5 bases each). This CDR3 has 17 amino acids. V lost 0 bases and J lost 5, with 17 bases in between. CDR1 and CDR2 from the germline V gene are LGHNT and FRNRAP. The CDR3 DNA reads TGTGCTAGTGGTTTGGTACCCGGGGCAGGGCCGGACAATGAGCAGTTCTTC. This sequence encodes CASGLVPGAGPDNEQFF.

The rearrangement links TRBV7-9 to TRBJ1-1; D gene ambiguous. V was shortened by 3 bases and J by 10 bases, with 12 bases between the two germline ends. CDR1 is SEHNR and CDR2 is FQNEAQ in the germline V gene (reference sequence). The CDR3 totals 12 residues. The CDR3 loop reads CASSFYNDVAFF. In DNA form, the CDR3 reads TGTGCCAGCAGCTTTTACAACGACGTAGCTTTCTTT.

J is TRBJ2-5 and V is TRBV20-1, with D perhaps TRBD1 (5 bases). Germline V gene lookup returns CDR1 DFQATT and CDR2 SNEGSKA (reference sequence). Trimming left V 4 bases short and J 5 bases short, with 14 bases between. The CDR3 runs 13 residues. The CDR3: CSAIGAGWETQYF. The DNA of the CDR3 is TGCAGTGCTATTGGGGCTGGATGGGAGACCCAGTACTTC.

This clonotype was detected only once. A read error may explain this, as a much larger clone is one base away. This CDR3 is CASSPTGSNEELFF. DNA of the CDR3: TGCGCCAGCAGCCCTACAGGGAGTAACGAAGAACTGTTTTTT. The chain couples TRBV5-1 to TRBJ1-4; a weak D match, TRBD1 (6 bases). In germline, CDR1 is SGHRS, CDR2 YFSETQ. The V gene lost 4 bases and the J gene lost 12 bases, with 19 bases spanning the gap. The CDR3 is 14 amino acids. The whole variable domain, remainder taken from reference TRBV5-1 and TRBJ1-4, is KAGVTQTPRYLIKTRGQQVTLSCSPISGHRSVSWYQQTPGQGLQFLFEYFSETQRNKGNFPGRFSGRQFSNSRSEMNVSTLELGDSALYLCASSPTGSNEELFFGSGTQLSVL.

For the CDR3, the DNA is TGTGCCGGCGGTGTGGCAGTCCCTAAAAGCTCTGGAAACACCATATATTTT. It encodes CAGGVAVPKSSGNTIYF. The V and J genes are TRBV12-3 or TRBV12-4 and TRBJ1-3, with D unclear. The CDR3 consists of 17 residues. Trimming cost V 11 bases and J 0 bases, with 23 bases left between them.

Many counts were recorded for this clonotype. This may be a read error, as it is one base from a much larger clone. V gene TRBV20-1 combines with J gene TRBJ2-7; possibly TRBD2 for D (5 bases). Germline V gene sequence: CDR1 DFQATT, CDR2 SNEGSKA (reference sequence). The CDR3 is made up of 12 amino acids. This CDR3 is CSAAEPAYGQYF. In DNA form, the CDR3 reads TGCAGTGCAGCGGAGCCCGCCTACGGGCAGTACTTC.

The chain has TRBV6-1 and TRBJ1-6, with unresolved D. The CDR3 extends over 14 amino acids. V lost 5 bases and J 7 bases, leaving 12 bases between the germline ends. Germline-derived CDR1 and CDR2 are MNHNS and SASEGT. As DNA, the CDR3 is TGTGCCAGCAGTCCCATACATACCAATTCACCCCTCCACTTT. Residues: CASSPIHTNSPLHF.

This chain joins TRBV5-1 and TRBJ1-2, with TRBD1 matching 10 bases. Looked up from germline, CDR1 is SGHRS and CDR2 is YFSETQ. This CDR3 spans 17 amino acids. J gave up 1 base and V 3 bases, and 9 bases lay outside the gene matches. The CDR3 DNA sequence: TGCGCCAGCAGCTCCAAGACAGGGGGCGCCGATAACTATGGCTACACCTTC. It encodes CASSSKTGGADNYGYTF.

The sample holds many counts of this clonotype. This chain links TRBV13 with TRBJ1-1; D uncertain. Germline V gene sequence: CDR1 PRHDT, CDR2 FYEKMQ (reference sequence). The CDR3 runs to 13 residues. Trimming removed 5 bases at V and 1 base at J, with 8 bases between. CDR3 region: CASSPYANTEAFF. CDR3 nucleotides: TGTGCCAGCAGCCCCTATGCGAACACTGAAGCTTTCTTT.

The chain is built from TRBV10-2 and TRBJ2-7; 9 nucleotides match TRBD2. CDR1 and CDR2 from the germline V gene are WSHSY and SAAADI. V lost 5 bases to trimming and J lost 4 bases; unmatched junction nucleotides: 6. The CDR3 length is 14 residues. The CDR3 nucleotides are TGCGCCAGCAGTCCGCTAGCGGGGAAGTACGAGCAGTACTTC. It yields the protein CASSPLAGKYEQYF.

The chain has TRBV10-3 and TRBJ2-1; weak D call: TRBD2 (5 bases). Germline CDR1 and CDR2: ENHRY and SYGVKD. The CDR3 is 13 amino acids. Trimming took 6 bases from V and 3 from J, leaving 9 bases between them. This chain's CDR3 is CAISHGDYNEQFF. CDR3 DNA: TGTGCCATCAGCCACGGGGACTACAATGAGCAGTTCTTC.

This clonotype was counted between two and nine times. V is TRBV27 and J is TRBJ1-5, with a tentative D call TRBD1 (6 bases). The CDR3 has 14 residues. Trimming shortened V by 6 bases and J by 5 bases, and 14 bases separated the two germline ends. CDR1 is MNHEY, CDR2 SMNVEV, per germline (reference sequence). CDR3 in amino acids: CASRKQGIDQPQHF. CDR3 coding DNA: TGTGCCAGCAGAAAACAGGGTATCGATCAGCCCCAGCATTTT.

This clonotype has a single count. The chain is built from TRBV24-1 and TRBJ1-2, with TRBD1 matching 9 bases. V lost 6 bases, J lost 7 bases, and 11 bases stayed unmatched. Germline assignment: CDR1 KGHDR and CDR2 SFDVKD. The CDR3 spans 15 residues. The CDR3 nucleotides are TGTGCCACCAGTTTCTTCACAGGGGGCATTCTTGGCTACACCTTC. This gives the protein CATSFFTGGILGYTF.

The V and J genes are TRBV7-2 and TRBJ1-5; D not resolved. The CDR3 spans 15 residues. V lost 1 base, J lost 2 bases, and 9 bases lay in between. CDR1 is SGHTA, CDR2 FQGNSA, per germline. The CDR3 nucleotides are TGTGCCAGCAGCTTAGGCAGGAGTGGCAATCAGCCCCAGCATTTT. Translated: CASSLGRSGNQPQHF.

This chain links TRBV19 with TRBJ1-1; D call uncertain. The CDR3 covers 15 residues. Germline V CDR1 and CDR2: LNHDA, SQIVND (reference sequence). Trimming shortened V by 5 bases and J by 0 bases, and 13 bases separated the two germline ends. The CDR3 reads CASSWGGSVNTEAFF. The DNA for the CDR3 is TGTGCCAGTAGTTGGGGAGGGTCGGTGAACACTGAAGCTTTCTTT.

This chain connects TRBV9 to TRBJ2-7; no clear D gene. The germline V gene has CDR1 SGDLS and CDR2 YYNGEE. Trimming removed 0 bases from V and 3 bases from J, with 7 bases in between. The CDR3 contains 13 residues. Here the CDR3 reads CASSVEPGYEQYF. CDR3 nucleotides: TGTGCCAGCAGCGTAGAGCCGGGCTACGAGCAGTACTTC. The variable domain in full, completed from reference TRBV9 and TRBJ2-7, reads DSGVTQTPKHLITATGQRVTLRCSPRSGDLSVYWYQQSLDQGLQFLIQYYNGEERAKGNILERFSAQQFPDLHSELNLSSLELGDSALYFCASSVEPGYEQYFGPGTRLTVT.

V usage is TRBV28 and J usage is TRBJ2-7; D not resolved. Germline V lookup: CDR1 MDHEN, CDR2 SYDVKM. The V gene lost 3 bases and the J gene lost 4 bases, with 16 bases spanning the gap. The CDR3 consists of 15 residues. The CDR3 DNA reads as TGTGCCAGCAGTTTCCTTGGCAGCAACGGGTACGAGCAGTACTTC. Its translation: CASSFLGSNGYEQYF.

This clonotype was seen repeatedly, ten times or more. The rearrangement links TRBV24-1 to TRBJ2-1, with 8 bases lining up with TRBD2. The germline CDR1 and CDR2 sequences are KGHDR and SFDVKD. The CDR3 spans 15 residues. V shed 5 bases and J 8 bases; nucleotides not matched to a gene: 10. The CDR3 spells CATSVGTRSRDEQFF. The CDR3 DNA follows: TGTGCCACCAGTGTAGGGACTAGAAGTCGCGATGAGCAGTTCTTC.

The chain carries TRBV28 and TRBJ1-2; D is undetermined. Per germline, CDR1 MDHEN and CDR2 SYDVKM. Trimming removed 5 bases from V and 10 bases from J, with 17 bases in between. There are 13 residues in the CDR3. CDR3 amino acids: CASSLIWTVPYTF. In nucleotides, the CDR3 is TGTGCCAGCAGTCTCATCTGGACGGTGCCCTACACCTTC.

Regarding this clonotype: Just one base apart from a much larger clone, this may be a read error. V usage is TRBV3-1 and J usage is TRBJ1-6; D remains unclear. CDR1 is LGHDT, CDR2 YNNKEL, per germline (reference sequence). This CDR3 contains 15 residues. The CDR3 reads CASSPPTTRNLPLHF. CDR3 bases: TGTGCCAGCAGCCCCCCCACAACTCGCAATTTACCCCTCCACTTT.

The chain carries TRBV24-1 and TRBJ2-5; 11 bases are a match to TRBD1. V gave up 3 bases and J gave up 9 bases; unmatched junction bases: 8. The CDR3 sequence is 15 residues long. Germline values: CDR1 KGHDR, CDR2 SFDVKD. CDR3 loop: CATSDPGTGGQPQYF. The CDR3 DNA sequence: TGTGCCACCAGTGATCCCGGGACAGGGGGGCAGCCCCAGTACTTC.

This clonotype was observed at least ten times. This sequence joins TRBV13 and TRBJ2-7; D possibly corresponds to TRBD2 (6 bases). This CDR3 is built from 15 residues. Trimming left V 2 bases short and J 4 bases short, with 15 bases between. Germline V gene sequence: CDR1 PRHDT, CDR2 FYEKMQ (reference sequence). This chain's CDR3 is CASSLYREKIYEQYF. CDR3 sequence (DNA): TGTGCCAGCAGCTTATATCGGGAGAAGATATACGAGCAGTACTTC.

The V and J genes are TRBV2 and TRBJ2-7, with 9 nucleotides matching TRBD1. The V gene's germline CDR1 is SNHLY and CDR2 FYNNEI. The CDR3 runs to 14 residues. Trimming at V came to 6 bases and at J to 4 bases, leaving 7 bases not matched to a gene. In DNA form, the CDR3 reads TGTGCCAGCAGGCCGGGACAGGGTTTTTACGAGCAGTACTTC. Its translation: CASRPGQGFYEQYF.

The J gene is TRBJ2-5, the V gene TRBV20-1; D possibly uses TRBD1 or TRBD2 (5 bases each). The germline V gene has CDR1 DFQATT and CDR2 SNEGSKA (reference sequence). The CDR3 runs to 14 residues. Trimming shortened V by 8 bases and J by 5 bases, and 21 bases separated the two germline ends. CDR3 protein: CSPYGGTVRETQYF. DNA of the CDR3: TGCAGTCCTTATGGTGGGACGGTTAGGGAGACCCAGTACTTC.

This clonotype was counted at least ten times. The gene calls are TRBV11-1 and TRBJ2-1; 11 positions agree with TRBD2. From germline, CDR1 is SGHAT and CDR2 FQDESV (reference sequence). Losses at the gene ends were 1 base for V and 6 bases for J; bases not matched to a gene: 5. This CDR3 region has 16 residues. The CDR3 nucleotides read TGTGCCAGCAGCTTAGTCGTCCTAGCGGGAGGCAATGAGCAGTTCTTC. Its protein product is CASSLVVLAGGNEQFF.

The chain links TRBV13 to TRBJ2-7, with 12 bases lining up with TRBD2. CDR3 size: 15 residues. The J segment lost 5 bases and the V segment lost 5 bases, leaving 7 bases of the junction unmatched. Germline values: CDR1 PRHDT, CDR2 FYEKMQ (reference sequence). CDR3 DNA: TGTGCCAGCAGCGACTGGACTAGCGGGGACCACGAGCAGTACTTC. Translation gives CASSDWTSGDHEQYF. The full variable domain, its missing parts supplied by reference TRBV13 and TRBJ2-7, is AAGVIQSPRHLIKEKRETATLKCYPIPRHDTVYWYQQGPGQDPQFLISFYEKMQSDKGSIPDRFSAQQFSDYHSELNMSSLELGDSALYFCASSDWTSGDHEQYFGPGTRLTVT.

The V call is TRBV5-1, the J call TRBJ2-7; unclear D gene. V gave up 6 bases and J gave up 6 bases, with 22 bases separating them. CDR1 is SGHRS and CDR2 is YFSETQ in the germline V gene. This CDR3 region has 15 residues. CDR3 coding DNA: TGCGCCAGCAACCCTGACTTCGGCGCGACCGGCGAGCAGTACTTC. Translation gives CASNPDFGATGEQYF. Filled out from reference TRBV5-1 and TRBJ2-7, the complete variable domain reads KAGVTQTPRYLIKTRGQQVTLSCSPISGHRSVSWYQQTPGQGLQFLFEYFSETQRNKGNFPGRFSGRQFSNSRSEMNVSTLELGDSALYLCASNPDFGATGEQYFGPGTRLTVT.

The gene calls are TRBV20-1 and TRBJ1-2, with a weak D call TRBD1 (6 bases). V was cut by 0 bases and J by 7 bases, with 12 bases left in between. The CDR3 spans 13 residues. Per the germline V gene, CDR1 is DFQATT and CDR2 is SNEGSKA (reference sequence). This CDR3 is CSARDGSGVGYTF. The CDR3 DNA reads TGCAGTGCTAGAGATGGTTCAGGGGTTGGCTACACCTTC.